This T cell receptor beta chain derives from a study of blood T cells in healthy people across ages. Study outcomes and limitations: Nothing was known about donor CMV status, and this possibly confounded expanded clonotype changes.

The use of a sample-barcoded 5' primer and a J-beta primer mix characterized a second PCR of roughly 6 to 11 cycles. From the 5' RACE reads, TCRdb called clonotypes with MiXCR, one entry per CDR3 protein. The sample lists fewer than 600,000 distinct CDR3 sequences, roughly a quarter occurring once. For this clonotype: What it recognizes is unknown.

Trimming stripped 7 bases from V and 2 bases from J, with 11 bases between. The CDR3 runs to 13 residues. CDR1 is LGHNT and CDR2 is FRNRAP in the germline V gene. A further study also used this sample, focusing on T cells of mothers and their children.

The chain is built from TRBV12-5 and TRBJ1-2; no clear D gene. This clonotype was obtained from a boy younger than 10 in good health. The specimen was blood. As DNA, the CDR3 is TGTGCTAGTGAACTGACGAACAACTATGGCTACACCTTC. This translates into CASELTNNYGYTF. Complete variable domain (other parts from reference TRBV12-5 and TRBJ1-2): DARVTQTPRHKVTEMGQEVTMRCQPILGHNTVFWYRQTMMQGLELLAYFRNRAPLDDSGMPKDRFSAEMPDATLATLKIQPSEPRDSAVYFCASELTNNYGYTFGSGTRLTVV.